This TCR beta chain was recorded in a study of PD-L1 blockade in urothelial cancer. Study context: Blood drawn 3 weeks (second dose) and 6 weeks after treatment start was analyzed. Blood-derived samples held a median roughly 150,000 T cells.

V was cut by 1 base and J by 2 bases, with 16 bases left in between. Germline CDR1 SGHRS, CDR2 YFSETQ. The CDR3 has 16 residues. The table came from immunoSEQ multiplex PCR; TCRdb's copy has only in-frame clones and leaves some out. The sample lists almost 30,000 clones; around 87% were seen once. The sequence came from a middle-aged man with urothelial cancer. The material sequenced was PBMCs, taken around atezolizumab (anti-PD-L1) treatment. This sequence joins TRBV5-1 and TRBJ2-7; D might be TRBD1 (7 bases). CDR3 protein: CASSLLEGQSTYEQYF. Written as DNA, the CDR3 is TGCGCCAGCAGCTTGTTGGAGGGACAGTCTACCTACGAGCAGTACTTC. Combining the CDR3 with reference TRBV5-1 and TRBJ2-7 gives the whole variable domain KAGVTQTPRYLIKTRGQQVTLSCSPISGHRSVSWYQQTPGQGLQFLFEYFSETQRNKGNFPGRFSGRQFSNSRSEMNVSTLELGDSALYLCASSLLEGQSTYEQYFGPGTRLTVT.